This TCR beta chain was identified in a study of Graves' ophthalmopathy and Graves' hyperthyroidism. Investigators amplified TCR beta CDR3 regions from RNA transcripts. Second-round multiplex PCR followed a first-round RT-PCR using HTBI primers. TCRdb re-analysed the multiplex PCR reads in MiXCR, keeping a single row per CDR3 protein. Among around 340,000 distinct CDR3 sequences, roughly a sixth were seen once, and the ten largest hold approximately 13%. Presentation of ophthalmopathy in the donors involved moderate-to-severe activity, CAS ≥3, NOSPECS ≥4 and a duration under 3 months. Other autoimmune diseases, uncontrolled infections, pregnancy or lactation ruled patients out of participation. Germline V lookup: CDR1 DFQATT, CDR2 SNEGSKA (reference sequence). The CDR3 covers 14 residues. Trimming left V 2 bases short and J 1 base short, with 11 bases between. This clonotype was recorded many times.

Specimen: peripheral blood. This TCR came from an adult man with Graves' ophthalmopathy. This rearrangement joins TRBV20-1 to TRBJ2-5; D ambiguous. The CDR3 sequence is CSARSVDVQETQYF. DNA for the CDR3: TGCAGTGCTAGATCCGTGGATGTCCAAGAGACCCAGTACTTC.